Following are 28 T cell receptor beta chains from one sample sequenced in a study of regulatory T cells in long-lasting Graves disease. Stated time point: newly diagnosed GD, antithyroid drugs for less than 3 months. Following extraction of RNA from PBMCs, that RNA was used to make the TCR library. Sequencing libraries for TCR beta were prepared with iRepertoire HTBI primers and Arm-PCR of CDR3 regions. TCRdb re-derived calls from the multiplex PCR reads in MiXCR, one entry per CDR3 protein. The data contain about 520,000 distinct CDR3 sequences, around 12% of them singletons. This sample was shared with a second study, whose subject was T cells in Graves' hyperthyroidism and ophthalmopathy.

The sample here was peripheral blood mononuclear cells (PBMCs), taken at new diagnosis, from a patient treated with antithyroid drugs. Receptors originate from a woman aged 30 to 39 with Graves disease.

This clonotype has just a few counts. V gene TRBV9 combines with J gene TRBJ1-2; possible D gene TRBD1, 6 bases. V lost 2 bases to trimming and J lost 1 base, with 9 bases between them. Germline CDR1 reads SGDLS; CDR2 reads YYNGEE. The CDR3 contains 14 residues. The CDR3 region has the DNA TGTGCCAGCAGCGTTGACAGGCTTAACTATGGCTACACCTTC. Its translation: CASSVDRLNYGYTF. Looking up the rest from reference TRBV9 and TRBJ1-2 gives the full variable domain: DSGVTQTPKHLITATGQRVTLRCSPRSGDLSVYWYQQSLDQGLQFLIQYYNGEERAKGNILERFSAQQFPDLHSELNLSSLELGDSALYFCASSVDRLNYGYTFGSGTRLTVV.

This clonotype was counted many times. The rearrangement uses TRBV30 and TRBJ2-7; 7 positions match TRBD1. V gave up 3 bases and J gave up 3 bases; unmatched junction bases: 8. In germline, CDR1 is GTSNPN, CDR2 SVGIG (reference sequence). This CDR3 spans 14 amino acids. In DNA, the CDR3 is TGTGCCTGGAGGAGACAGGGTACCTACTACGAGCAGTACTTC. This sequence encodes CAWRRQGTYYEQYF.

A few counts support this clonotype. The genes are TRBV9 and TRBJ1-6; tentative D call: TRBD1 (5 bases). Germline V gene lookup returns CDR1 SGDLS and CDR2 YYNGEE. The CDR3 covers 13 residues. V was clipped by 2 bases and J by 8 bases, with 8 bases between them. The CDR3 reads CASSVDSDSPLHF. The DNA for the CDR3 is TGTGCCAGCAGCGTTGACAGTGATTCACCCCTCCACTTT.

DNA for the CDR3: TGTGCCACCAGCAGAGGCTTGGGGCTGGAAGCTTTCTTT. Its protein is CATSRGLGLEAFF. The rearrangement uses TRBV15 and TRBJ1-1; tentatively, D is TRBD1 (5 bases). V lost 1 base and J lost 8, with 11 bases in between. Germline CDR1 reads LNHNV; CDR2 reads YYDKDF (reference sequence). The CDR3 is 13 residues long.

The chain couples TRBV5-1 to TRBJ1-3, with TRBD1 matching 7 bases. The J segment lost 0 bases and the V segment lost 3 bases, leaving 3 bases of the junction unmatched. Germline-derived CDR1 and CDR2 are SGHRS and YFSETQ. The CDR3 length is 15 residues. In nucleotides, the CDR3 is TGCGCCAGCAGCTGGGACAGTCGCTCTGGAAACACCATATATTTT. It codes for CASSWDSRSGNTIYF.

The sample holds many counts of this clonotype. CDR3 protein: CASSVGPNYGYTF. CDR3 coding DNA: TGTGCCAGCAGTGTGGGCCCTAACTATGGCTACACCTTC. The chain recombines TRBV2 with TRBJ1-2; D unresolved. Per germline, CDR1 SNHLY and CDR2 FYNNEI. Trimming pared 4 bases from V and 0 bases from J, leaving 6 bases between. CDR3 length: 13 residues.

This clonotype has just a few counts. The chain joins TRBV6-1 to TRBJ2-7; D not certain. Deletions cut 10 bases from V and 3 bases from J, with 19 bases between. The V gene's germline CDR1 is MNHNS and CDR2 SASEGT. This CDR3 has 14 residues. This CDR3 reads CATKPRQDNYEQYF. The CDR3 nucleotides read TGTGCCACTAAACCGAGGCAGGATAACTACGAGCAGTACTTC.

This clonotype was detected many times. V usage is TRBV18 and J usage is TRBJ1-2; 7 bases agree with TRBD1. The CDR3 consists of 14 residues. CDR1 and CDR2 (germline): KGHSH, LQKENI. V shed 3 bases, J shed 2 bases, and the junction held 3 bases outside the gene matches. The CDR3 DNA reads as TGTGCCAGCTCACCCGACAGGGACAACTATGGCTACACCTTC. It translates to CASSPDRDNYGYTF. The entire variable domain, with the rest obtained from reference TRBV18 and TRBJ1-2, is as follows: NAGVMQNPRHLVRRRGQEARLRCSPMKGHSHVYWYRQLPEEGLKFMVYLQKENIIDESGMPKERFSAEFPKEGPSILRIQQVVRGDSAAYFCASSPDRDNYGYTFGSGTRLTVV.

This clonotype was seen a handful of times. V gene TRBV19 combines with J gene TRBJ1-6; TRBD1 is a possible D gene (6 bases). CDR3 size: 16 residues. Germline CDR1 LNHDA, CDR2 SQIVND (reference sequence). Trimming took off 7 bases at V and 12 bases at J, with 25 bases between the two ends. The CDR3 sequence: CASTPLSAGEVGPLHF. The CDR3 nucleotides are TGTGCCAGTACGCCCTTATCGGCAGGGGAGGTAGGACCCCTCCACTTT.

This clonotype occurred a few times. CDR3 coding DNA: TGTGCCAGCAGTTTCGGACGTTCAGATACGCAGTATTTT. It specifies CASSFGRSDTQYF. The chain carries TRBV6-2 or TRBV6-3 and TRBJ2-3; D gene uncertain. The V end was cut by 4 bases, the J end by 4 bases, with 9 bases between. The CDR3 spans 13 residues. Germline V gene sequence: CDR1 MNHEY, CDR2 SVGEGT.

This clonotype was picked up many times. The chain links TRBV6-5 to TRBJ1-2; the D gene is possibly TRBD1 (5 bases). The germline V gene encodes CDR1 MNHEY and CDR2 SVGAGI. The V gene lost 2 bases and the J gene lost 8 bases, with 24 bases spanning the gap. The CDR3 has 17 amino acids. CDR3 region: CASSYKWGRDGKRGYTF. CDR3 nucleotide sequence: TGTGCCAGCAGTTACAAGTGGGGACGGGACGGCAAGCGGGGCTACACCTTC.

This clonotype was seen at least ten times. The genes are TRBV6-2 or TRBV6-3 and TRBJ2-7; no firm D call. Trimming took off 2 bases at V and 3 bases at J, with 14 bases between the two ends. This CDR3 is built from 15 residues. Germline assignment: CDR1 MNHEY and CDR2 SVGEGT. The CDR3 spells CASSYREGRFYEQYF. For the CDR3, the DNA is TGTGCCAGCAGTTACAGGGAAGGACGGTTCTACGAGCAGTACTTC.

This clonotype was counted many times. The chain combines TRBV7-9 with TRBJ2-1; TRBD2 matches 14 bases. The J segment lost 0 bases and the V segment lost 6 bases, leaving 7 bases of the junction unmatched. The CDR3 loop spans 18 amino acids. Germline CDR1 SEHNR, CDR2 FQNEAQ (reference sequence). CDR3 sequence reads: CASRTGTSGRSSYNEQFF. The CDR3 DNA reads as TGTGCCAGCAGAACCGGGACTAGCGGGAGAAGCTCCTACAATGAGCAGTTCTTC.

There are many counts of this clonotype. The chain is built from TRBV10-3 and TRBJ2-7; D is uncertain. The CDR3 is 14 residues long. Trimming stripped 4 bases from V and 1 base from J, with 11 bases between. From germline, CDR1 is ENHRY and CDR2 SYGVKD. CDR3 nucleotides: TGTGCCATCAGTGGGGATGGGTCATCCTACGAGCAGTACTTC. Protein product: CAISGDGSSYEQYF.

The table lists this clonotype with many counts. V and J are TRBV7-9 and TRBJ1-1; D uncertain. The CDR3 covers 17 residues. Germline V lookup: CDR1 SEHNR, CDR2 FQNEAQ (reference sequence). Trimming took off 6 bases at V and 0 bases at J, with 20 bases between the two ends. In nucleotides, the CDR3 is TGTGCCAGCAGGTCCAGTTGGCAGGTCCACATGAACACTGAAGCTTTCTTT. Protein sequence: CASRSSWQVHMNTEAFF.

The table lists this clonotype with a few counts. The chain combines TRBV7-2 with TRBJ1-3; possibly TRBD1 for D (6 bases). The germline V gene encodes CDR1 SGHTA and CDR2 FQGNSA. The CDR3 spans 14 residues. V lost 4 bases and J 3 bases, leaving 10 bases between the germline ends. The CDR3 region is CASSYQGFGNTIYF. In DNA form, the CDR3 reads TGTGCCAGCAGCTATCAGGGGTTTGGAAACACCATATATTTT.

The V call is TRBV9, the J call TRBJ1-5, with a possible D match to TRBD1 (5 bases). Per germline, CDR1 SGDLS and CDR2 YYNGEE. Trimming shortened V by 1 base and J by 1 base, and 9 bases separated the two germline ends. This CDR3 region has 15 residues. Written as DNA, the CDR3 is TGTGCCAGCAGCGTAACAGGTTCAAGCAATCAGCCCCAGCATTTT. It specifies CASSVTGSSNQPQHF. Using reference TRBV9 and TRBJ1-5 for the parts outside the CDR3, the full variable domain is DSGVTQTPKHLITATGQRVTLRCSPRSGDLSVYWYQQSLDQGLQFLIQYYNGEERAKGNILERFSAQQFPDLHSELNLSSLELGDSALYFCASSVTGSSNQPQHFGDGTRLSIL.

This clonotype was recorded many times. V gene TRBV28 combines with J gene TRBJ2-4; 9 nucleotides agree with TRBD2. This CDR3 has 20 amino acids. V gave up 4 bases and J gave up 4 bases; unmatched junction bases: 20. CDR1 MDHEN and CDR2 SYDVKM come from the germline V gene. The CDR3 protein is CASSYRWVAGVGKRKNIQYF. In DNA form, the CDR3 reads TGTGCCAGCAGTTACCGGTGGGTAGCGGGAGTGGGAAAGAGGAAAAACATTCAGTACTTC.

This clonotype was observed many times. The chain joins TRBV19 to TRBJ1-1, with 8 bases fitting TRBD1. Per the germline V gene, CDR1 is LNHDA and CDR2 is SQIVND (reference sequence). V lost 3 bases to trimming and J lost 1 base; unmatched junction nucleotides: 4. The CDR3 loop spans 15 amino acids. CDR3 in DNA: TGTGCCAGTAGTATCTCCGGGACAGGGAACACTGAAGCTTTCTTT. It translates to CASSISGTGNTEAFF.

This clonotype was seen ten or more times. Here the CDR3 reads CASSRQGLTYEQYF. CDR3 in DNA: TGTGCCAGCAGCCGACAGGGCCTTACCTACGAGCAGTACTTC. The chain recombines TRBV7-2 with TRBJ2-7, with 7 bases identical to TRBD1. This CDR3 contains 14 residues. Germline-derived CDR1 and CDR2 are SGHTA and FQGNSA. V dropped 5 bases and J dropped 2; count of bases not matched to a gene: 6.

V and J are TRBV6-1 and TRBJ2-2, with 7 bases matching TRBD1. In germline, CDR1 is MNHNS, CDR2 SASEGT. The CDR3 runs 14 residues. The V and J ends lost 8 bases and 4 bases, in that order; junction bases with no gene match: 7. The CDR3 DNA sequence: TGTGCCAGCCTTATTACAGGGGCCACCGGGGAGCTGTTTTTT. Protein sequence: CASLITGATGELFF.

This clonotype was seen at least ten times. The CDR3 nucleotides are TGTGCCAGCAGCCAAGCAACAGGGGTTATGAACACTGAAGCTTTCTTT. It translates to CASSQATGVMNTEAFF. The rearrangement uses TRBV14 and TRBJ1-1, with TRBD1 matching 7 bases. The trim removed 1 base at V and 0 bases at J, leaving 5 bases unmatched. The CDR3 sequence is 16 residues long. Germline V gene data show CDR1 as SGHDN and CDR2 as FVKESK.

V gene TRBV5-1 combines with J gene TRBJ2-7; D might be TRBD1 or TRBD2, each matching 5 bases. Germline CDR1 and CDR2: SGHRS and YFSETQ. V lost 4 bases, J lost 3 bases, and 14 bases lay in between. This CDR3 has 14 residues. CDR3 sequence (DNA): TGCGCCAGCAGCCGACGGCAGGGAGACTACGAGCAGTACTTC. Protein: CASSRRQGDYEQYF.

At least ten counts were recorded for this clonotype. The chain uses TRBV24-1 and TRBJ2-1; TRBD1 might be the D (5 bases). Germline assignment: CDR1 KGHDR and CDR2 SFDVKD. The CDR3 length is 15 residues. Trimming took 1 base from V and 6 from J, leaving 12 bases between them. This CDR3 is CATSDLRGSGNEQFF. The CDR3 nucleotides are TGTGCCACCAGTGATTTAAGGGGCTCGGGCAATGAGCAGTTCTTC.

This clonotype was seen at least ten times. The chain couples TRBV5-1 to TRBJ1-1; a weak D match, TRBD1 (5 bases). Germline CDR1 is SGHRS and CDR2 is YFSETQ. The CDR3 has 14 residues. Trimming stripped 5 bases from V and 1 base from J, with 12 bases between. DNA of the CDR3: TGCGCCAGCAGGGCAGGGCCGGGGAACACTGAAGCTTTCTTT. Amino acids: CASRAGPGNTEAFF.

This clonotype was seen ten or more times. This chain connects TRBV10-2 to TRBJ2-2; TRBD2 aligns across 10 bases. From germline, CDR1 is WSHSY and CDR2 SAAADI. The CDR3 has 14 amino acids. The ends lost 6 bases at V and 7 bases at J; junction bases unmatched: 5. CDR3 region: CASSASGSGGELFF. Here the CDR3 DNA reads TGCGCCAGCAGCGCTAGCGGGAGTGGCGGGGAGCTGTTTTTT.

This clonotype has at least ten counts. The chain recombines TRBV20-1 with TRBJ1-1; D unresolved. The germline V gene encodes CDR1 DFQATT and CDR2 SNEGSKA (reference sequence). V dropped 1 base and J dropped 5 bases, with 14 bases sitting between them. The CDR3 is made up of 14 amino acids. The CDR3 here is CSARGPGMETEAFF. The CDR3, as DNA: TGCAGTGCTAGAGGCCCGGGTATGGAGACTGAAGCTTTCTTT.

This clonotype was recorded many times. The chain joins TRBV18 to TRBJ1-1, with a possible D match to TRBD1 (5 bases). Germline-derived CDR1 and CDR2 are KGHSH and LQKENI. Between the trimmed V and J ends, which lost 3 bases and 2 bases, there was a span of 16 bases. The CDR3 is made up of 16 amino acids. The CDR3 DNA is TGTGCCAGCTCACCGCACGCACAGGAAATCAACACTGAAGCTTTCTTT. This encodes CASSPHAQEINTEAFF.